This T cell receptor (beta chain) is drawn from a study of cytomegalovirus exposure and HLA in healthy donors. Study-wide background: There were 300 to 400 genotyped donors. Of these, roughly 80% fell in the genetic ancestry cluster associated with self-reported Caucasian donors.

The study, taken as a whole, reports: A later analysis found TCR association rates differed by HLA locus, highest for DRB1 and lowest for HLA-C.

The length of the CDR3 is 17 residues. Germline CDR1 and CDR2: MGHDK and SYGVNS. The V and J ends lost 4 bases and 4 bases, in that order; junction bases with no gene match: 13. Each donor was nominally healthy when sampled (though unrecorded immune exposures were likely). With respect to this clone: The antigen remains unidentified.

PCR amplification relied on 60 Vbeta primers (plus 13 Jbeta primers). Per the original methods: A later analysis tallied some 84 million unique TCR beta chains, approximately 10 million of them shared. Generated by immunoSEQ multiplex PCR, the TCRdb table keeps only in-frame clones and is missing some. V and J calls and clone size come straight from that table; D and trimming were deduced from the DNA. Of 100,000 or so clones listed, around 77% are singletons. The sample was PBMCs. This sequence was found in a man aged 40-49 years in good health and CMV-seropositive. The V gene is TRBV25-1, the J gene TRBJ2-3; TRBD1 agrees at 8 bases. Here the CDR3 reads CASSARPGQEGSDTQYF. The CDR3, as DNA: TGTGCCAGCAGTGCCCGACCGGGACAGGAGGGTTCAGATACGCAGTATTTT.